The T cell receptor beta chain under discussion was sequenced for a study of blood T cells in healthy people across ages. Primed by a sample-barcoded 5' primer and a J-beta primer mix, a second PCR proceeded for roughly 7 to 12 cycles. TCRdb called the 5' RACE reads again in MiXCR, with one record for every CDR3 protein. The repertoire holds approximately 360,000 distinct CDR3 sequences, with about half as singletons. In the case of this clonotype: Its antigen is undetermined.

Overall study findings and caveats: Age showed a roughly linear inverse relationship with TCR beta diversity per million T cells.

Per germline, CDR1 SNHLY and CDR2 FYNNEI. This CDR3 spans 14 amino acids. The germline V and J ends were trimmed by 10 bases and 2 bases, with 17 bases remaining between them. This sequence joins TRBV2 and TRBJ1-1, with D perhaps TRBD1 (5 bases). Sequencing was carried out using blood. The sequence was collected from a man aged 60 to 69 in good health. In DNA, the CDR3 is TGTGCCACCCAGGGCCATCGCGGAAACACTGAAGCTTTCTTT. Amino acids: CATQGHRGNTEAFF.